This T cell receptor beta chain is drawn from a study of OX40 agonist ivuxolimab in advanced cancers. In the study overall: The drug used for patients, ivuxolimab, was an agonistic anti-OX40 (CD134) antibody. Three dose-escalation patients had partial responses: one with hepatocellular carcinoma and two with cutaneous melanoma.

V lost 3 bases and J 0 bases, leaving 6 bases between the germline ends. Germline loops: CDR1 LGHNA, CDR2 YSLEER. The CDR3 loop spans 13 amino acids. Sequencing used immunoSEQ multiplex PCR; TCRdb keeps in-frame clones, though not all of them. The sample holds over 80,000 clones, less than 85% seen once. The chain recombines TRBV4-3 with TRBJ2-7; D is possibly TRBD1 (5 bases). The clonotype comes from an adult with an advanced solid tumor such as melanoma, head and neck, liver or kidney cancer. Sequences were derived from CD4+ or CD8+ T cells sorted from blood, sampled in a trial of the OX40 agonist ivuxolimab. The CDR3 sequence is CASSQGHSYEQYF. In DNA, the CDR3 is TGCGCCAGCAGCCAGGGGCACTCCTACGAGCAGTACTTC.